These 10 T cell receptor beta chains share one sample of origin, sequenced in a study of blood T cell repertoires in COVID-19. Produced via immunoSEQ multiplex PCR; TCRdb's table is partial and in-frame only. Among roughly 140,000 clones listed, almost 85% were seen once. The source material was peripheral blood. The source is a man aged 50 to 59 with acute or convalescent COVID-19.

V gene TRBV7-9 combines with J gene TRBJ2-5; D is perhaps TRBD2 (7 bases). This CDR3 contains 16 residues. Trimming shortened V by 5 bases and J by 4 bases, and 20 bases separated the two germline ends. The germline V gene encodes CDR1 SEHNR and CDR2 FQNEAQ (reference sequence). The CDR3 DNA is TGTGCCAGCAGCCCTAGGGGGGGGCGGATGGGAGAGACCCAGTACTTC. Its translation: CASSPRGGRMGETQYF.

The chain links TRBV5-5 to TRBJ2-1; tentatively, D is TRBD2 (5 bases). The CDR3 has 16 residues. Germline CDR1 SGHKS, CDR2 YYEKEE (reference sequence). Trimming stripped 4 bases from V and 0 bases from J, with 14 bases between. The CDR3 sequence: CASSSGPDGSYNEQFF. CDR3 sequence (DNA): TGTGCCAGCAGCAGCGGACCCGATGGCTCCTACAATGAGCAGTTCTTC.

This clone was seen a single time. The DNA for the CDR3 is TGTGCCAGCACTGGAGGGAGGGCCTTCGAGCAGTACTTC. This sequence encodes CASTGGRAFEQYF. The rearrangement uses TRBV28 and TRBJ2-7; 7 bases fit TRBD2. V was pared by 7 bases and J by 6 bases, with 9 bases of the junction left unmatched. This CDR3 comprises 13 residues. The germline V gene has CDR1 MDHEN and CDR2 SYDVKM.

The chain joins TRBV7-5 to TRBJ1-3; the table's D call TRBD1 went unverified against the DNA. TRBV7-5 is a recognized pseudogene. This CDR3 comprises 15 residues. The CDR3 region has the DNA TGTGCCAGAAGCCCCGACAGGATCTCTGGAAACACCATATATTTT. It specifies CARSPDRISGNTIYF.

The chain links TRBV6-5 to TRBJ1-2, with 8 positions matching TRBD1. The CDR3 runs 14 residues. Looked up from germline, CDR1 is MNHEY and CDR2 is SVGAGI. J lost 4 bases, V lost 5 bases, and 6 bases had no gene match. The CDR3 nucleotides read TGTGCCAGCAGTAAGGGACAGGTCGGCTATGGCTACACCTTC. Translation: CASSKGQVGYGYTF.

The CDR3 DNA follows: TGTGCCAGCAGCTCTGGGGGGGCAGTAGGCGGAAAACTGTTTTTT. Its translation is CASSSGGAVGGKLFF. The V gene is TRBV7-8, the J gene TRBJ1-4; a possible D gene is TRBD1 (6 bases). Germline lookup yields CDR1 SGHVS and CDR2 FQNEAQ. Trimming stripped 4 bases from V and 10 bases from J, with 19 bases between. CDR3 length equals 15 residues.

The J gene is TRBJ1-1, the V gene TRBV6-5; 7 bases match TRBD1. Unmatched junction bases numbered 2, after V lost 6 bases and J lost 1 base. Germline assignment: CDR1 MNHEY and CDR2 SVGAGI. The CDR3 runs to 13 residues. The CDR3, as DNA: TGTGCCAGCAGAAAGGGGGCGAACACTGAAGCTTTCTTT. Amino acid sequence: CASRKGANTEAFF.

About this clone: The same CDR3 can be traced to other DNA sequences in this sample. The chain combines TRBV28 with TRBJ2-7; the D is unclear. Between the trimmed V and J ends, which lost 3 bases and 3 bases, there was a span of 3 bases. CDR1 MDHEN and CDR2 SYDVKM come from the germline V gene. CDR3 length: 11 amino acids. CDR3 sequence reads: CASSFNYEQYF. CDR3 in DNA: TGTGCCAGCAGTTTTAACTACGAGCAGTACTTC.

The gene calls are TRBV18 and TRBJ2-2; 7 bases are a match to TRBD1. The junction had 1 base not matched to a gene; V was cut back by 3 bases and J by 0 bases. CDR1 is KGHSH, CDR2 LQKENI, per germline. The CDR3 has 15 amino acids. The CDR3 nucleotides are TGTGCCAGCTCACCCGGACAGGCGAACACCGGGGAGCTGTTTTTT. This encodes CASSPGQANTGELFF.

The V gene is TRBV19, the J gene TRBJ1-4; TRBD1 matches at 8 bases. This CDR3 spans 15 amino acids. V lost 5 bases to trimming and J lost 8 bases; unmatched junction nucleotides: 10. The germline CDR1 and CDR2 sequences are LNHDA and SQIVND (reference sequence). The CDR3 DNA sequence: TGTGCCAGTAGTTCGGGACAGGCGGGGACGGAAAAACTGTTTTTT. As protein: CASSSGQAGTEKLFF.